This is a list of T cell receptor beta chains from one sample in a study of Ad26.COV2.S vaccination and SARS-CoV-2 variants. Assay: immunoSEQ multiplex PCR; the TCRdb copy retains only in-frame clones and omits some. The sample lists around 450,000 clones, 89% seen once, with 1.5% to 2% in the top ten. Source: peripheral blood, taken in a trial of Ad26.COV2.S vaccine versus placebo. The receptors derive from a person between 18 and 60 years old who received the Ad26.COV2.S COVID-19 vaccine or a placebo. CDR3s include the opening cysteine and the closing phenylalanine or tryptophan. Fields, in order: clone size, D gene, V gene, J gene, CDR3 length, CDR3 DNA, CDR3 protein. D genes are given only for firm matches. Only some rows state a clone size, as once, few, many or a class for expanded clones.

>.|.|TRBV10-3|TRBJ2-5|19
TGTGCCATCAGTGATGGTGGGTCTAGCGACCTCCGCAGCTGGGAGACCCAGTACTTC
CAISDGGSSDLRSWETQYF
>.|.|TRBV28|TRBJ1-2|14
TGTGCCAGCAGAACACGGGGAGTTCACTATGGCTACACCTTC
CASRTRGVHYGYTF
>.|TRBD1|TRBV14|TRBJ1-1|16
TGTGCCAGCAGCCTATATAAGGACAGGTTGAGCACTGAAGCTTTCTTT
CASSLYKDRLSTEAFF
>.|.|TRBV12-3/TRBV12-4|TRBJ1-5|13
TGTGCCAGCAGTTTTTTTCGCAATCAGCCCCAGCATTTT
CASSFFRNQPQHF
>.|.|TRBV6-2/TRBV6-3|TRBJ1-1|14
TGTGCCAGCAGTACTAAGGGAGGTATCACTGAAGCTTTCTTT
CASSTKGGITEAFF
>.|TRBD2|TRBV6-1|TRBJ2-3|18
TGTGCCAGCAGTGAAGACGGGACTAGCGGCATTAGCACAGATACGCAGTATTTT
CASSEDGTSGISTDTQYF
>.|.|TRBV7-6|TRBJ1-1|15
TGTGCCAGCAGCACCGACAGGATCTTGAACACTGAAGCTTTCTTT
CASSTDRILNTEAFF
>.|TRBD1|TRBV2|TRBJ2-4|13
TGTGCCAGCGGGGACAGGGCCCCAAACATTCAGTACTTC
CASGDRAPNIQYF
>.|.|TRBV2|TRBJ1-4|12
TGTGCCAGCATGCCAACTAATGAAAAACTGTTTTTT
CASMPTNEKLFF
>.|TRBD1|TRBV15|TRBJ2-5|15
TGTGCCACCAGCAGAAGACAGGGGGTATGGGAGACCCAGTACTTC
CATSRRQGVWETQYF
>.|.|TRBV28|TRBJ1-1|13
TGTGCCAGCAGTACCGGGGTGGGGGTTAGAGCTTTCTTT
CASSTGVGVRAFF
>.|.|TRBV2|TRBJ2-4|14
TGTGCCAGCGGGGGGCCCCTAGCCAAAAACATTCAGTACTTC
CASGGPLAKNIQYF
>.|.|TRBV4-3|TRBJ2-2|16
TGCGCCAGCAGCCGCCGACAGGGACTGAGCACCGGGGAGCTGTTTTTT
CASSRRQGLSTGELFF
>.|TRBD1|TRBV6-5|TRBJ2-1|14
TGTGCCAGCAGTTATAGACAGGGGGGAAATGAGCAGTTCTTC
CASSYRQGGNEQFF
>.|.|TRBV19|TRBJ1-2|15
TGTGCCAGTAGTATCTCCACCGGACTCTTCTATGGCTACACCTTC
CASSISTGLFYGYTF
>.|TRBD1|TRBV5-6|TRBJ1-2|15
TGTGCCAGCAGCTTGGCAGGGGGAGGTCTCTATGGCTACACCTTC
CASSLAGGGLYGYTF
>.|.|TRBV6-5|TRBJ1-2|13
TGTGCCAGCAGCAACCAGGGAGACTATGGCTACACCTTC
CASSNQGDYGYTF
>.|.|TRBV28|TRBJ2-1|16
TGTGCCAGCAGTCTGACAGGACCGAGCTCCTACAATGAGCAGTTCTTC
CASSLTGPSSYNEQFF
>once|TRBD2|TRBV3-1/TRBV3-2|TRBJ2-7|18
TGTGCCAGCAGCCCGGTACCCTTAGCGGGGGTGTCCCCCTACGAGCAGTACTTC
CASSPVPLAGVSPYEQYF
>.|TRBD1|TRBV20-1|TRBJ1-6|11
TGCAGCGCACAGGGGGCGTCACCCCTCCACTTT
CSAQGASPLHF
>.|.|TRBV4-3|TRBJ2-1|14
TGCGCCAGCAGCCAAGACGCAGTGCTGAATGAGCAGTTCTTC
CASSQDAVLNEQFF
>.|.|TRBV5-1|TRBJ1-5|19
TGCGCCAGCAGCTTGGACGCGACAGGCTTTAAGGTAGGCAATCAGCCCCAGCATTTT
CASSLDATGFKVGNQPQHF
>.|.|TRBV30|TRBJ1-6|15
TGTGCCTGGAGTGTGTCTCGACATTTCGGCTCACCCCTCCACTTT
CAWSVSRHFGSPLHF
>.|.|TRBV29-1|TRBJ1-2|9
TGCAGCGTTGGTGATGGCTACACCTTC
CSVGDGYTF
>.|.|TRBV18|TRBJ2-3|15
TGTGCCAGCTCACTAGATAGCGGAAGCACAGATACGCAGTATTTT
CASSLDSGSTDTQYF
>.|.|TRBV6-5|TRBJ1-6|13
TGTGCCAGCACGGTTGGGGGAGGGACACCCCTCCACTTT
CASTVGGGTPLHF
>.|.|TRBV13|TRBJ1-1|15
TGTGCCAGCAGCTTAGTTCCAGTCGTCGGCGCTGAAGCTTTCTTT
CASSLVPVVGAEAFF
>once|TRBD2|TRBV30|TRBJ2-5|16
TGTGCCTGTACACTAGCGGGAGGGGCCTCATGGGAGACCCAGTACTTC
CACTLAGGASWETQYF